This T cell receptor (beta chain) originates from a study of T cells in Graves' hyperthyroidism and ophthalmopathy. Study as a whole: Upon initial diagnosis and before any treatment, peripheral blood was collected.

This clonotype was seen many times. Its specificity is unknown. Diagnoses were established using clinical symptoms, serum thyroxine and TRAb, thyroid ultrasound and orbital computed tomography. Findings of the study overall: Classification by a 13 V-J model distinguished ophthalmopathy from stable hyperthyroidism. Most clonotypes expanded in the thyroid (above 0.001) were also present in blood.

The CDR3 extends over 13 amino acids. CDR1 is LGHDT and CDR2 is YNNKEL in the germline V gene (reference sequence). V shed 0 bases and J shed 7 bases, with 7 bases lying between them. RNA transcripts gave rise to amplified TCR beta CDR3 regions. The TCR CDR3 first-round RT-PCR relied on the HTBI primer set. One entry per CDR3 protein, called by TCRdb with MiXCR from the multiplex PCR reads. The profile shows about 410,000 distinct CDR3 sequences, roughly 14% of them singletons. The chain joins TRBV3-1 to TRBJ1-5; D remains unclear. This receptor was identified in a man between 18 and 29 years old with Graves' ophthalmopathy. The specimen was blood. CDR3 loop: CASSQDVRQPQHF. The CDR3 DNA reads TGTGCCAGCAGCCAAGATGTGCGCCAGCCCCAGCATTTT.